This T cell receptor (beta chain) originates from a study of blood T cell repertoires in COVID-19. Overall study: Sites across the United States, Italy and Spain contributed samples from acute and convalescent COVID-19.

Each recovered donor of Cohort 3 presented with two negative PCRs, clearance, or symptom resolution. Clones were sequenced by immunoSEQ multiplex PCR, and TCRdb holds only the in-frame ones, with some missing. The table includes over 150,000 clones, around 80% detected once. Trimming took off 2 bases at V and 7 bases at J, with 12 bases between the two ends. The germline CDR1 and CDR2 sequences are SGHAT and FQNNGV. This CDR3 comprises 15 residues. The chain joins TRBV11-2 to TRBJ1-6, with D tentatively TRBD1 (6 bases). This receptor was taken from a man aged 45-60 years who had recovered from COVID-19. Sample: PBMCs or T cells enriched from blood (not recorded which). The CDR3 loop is CASSLLGRGNSPLHF. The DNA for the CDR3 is TGTGCCAGCAGCTTACTCGGCAGGGGCAATTCACCCCTCCACTTT.